This T cell receptor (beta chain) derives from a study of post-analysis software for immune sequencing data. Findings and limits, study-wide: Relative to controls, patients had 4 or 5 TRBV segments at higher frequency, with TRBV5-6, TRBV5-1 and TRBV20-1 among these.

Every TCR beta cDNA library bore unique molecular identifiers. TCRdb reprocessed the PCR reads with MiXCR, giving one entry per CDR3 protein. Seen here are roughly 730,000 distinct CDR3 sequences, just under 30% observed once, and the top ten hold roughly 0.54%. Turning to this clonotype: No antigen is known for it.

Germline CDR1 reads SGHRS; CDR2 reads YFSETQ. CDR3 length: 14 amino acids. The TCR was taken from a girl between 5 and 17 years old with multiple sclerosis. Sequenced sample: blood. The rearrangement uses TRBV5-1 and TRBJ2-4; 9 bases line up with TRBD1. Gene TRBJ2-5 matches the end of the DNA better, so the J call may be wrong. The CDR3 nucleotides read TGCGCCAGCAGCAACGGACAGGGGCAAGAGACCCAGTACTTC. Protein: CASSNGQGQETQYF.